The clone carrying this TCR beta chain was counted a single time. CD8 memory pooled CD45RO+ cells and CCR7-negative CD45RA+ TemRA cells. Here immunoSEQ multiplex PCR was the method, and the copy in TCRdb shows in-frame clones only, minus some. The sample consists of approximately 98,000 clones, under 70% of them appearing once. This record belongs to a study of shared clonotypes between healthy human individuals. V lost 2 bases and J lost 7; bases outside the gene matches: 6. Germline V gives CDR1 LNHDA, CDR2 SQIVND (reference sequence). The CDR3 is made up of 15 amino acids. This chain connects TRBV19 to TRBJ2-1, with TRBD2 matching 9 bases. The origin of this receptor is a woman aged 25 to 39 in good health. Input material: memory CD8+ T cells sorted from blood. Documented subset: CD45RO+ cells pooled with CCR7-negative TemRA cells. The CDR3 coding sequence is TGTGCCAGTAGTATACTAGCGGGACTTTGGAATGAGCAGTTCTTC. Translation gives CASSILAGLWNEQFF.